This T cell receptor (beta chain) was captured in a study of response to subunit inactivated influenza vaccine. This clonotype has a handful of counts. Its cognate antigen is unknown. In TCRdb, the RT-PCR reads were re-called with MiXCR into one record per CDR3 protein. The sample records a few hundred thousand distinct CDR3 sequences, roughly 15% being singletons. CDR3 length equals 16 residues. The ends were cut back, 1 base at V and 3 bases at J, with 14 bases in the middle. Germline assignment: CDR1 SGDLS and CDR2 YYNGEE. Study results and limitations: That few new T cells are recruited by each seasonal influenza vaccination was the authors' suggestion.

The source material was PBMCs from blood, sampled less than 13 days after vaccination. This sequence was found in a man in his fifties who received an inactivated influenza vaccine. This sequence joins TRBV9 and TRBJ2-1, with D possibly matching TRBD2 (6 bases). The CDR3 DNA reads TGTGCCAGCAGCGTACTTAGCGGAGGGGTCTACAATGAGCAGTTCTTC. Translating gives CASSVLSGGVYNEQFF.